The 9 T cell receptor beta chains in this list originate from one sample, sequenced in a study of OX40 agonist ivuxolimab in advanced cancers. Clones were read by immunoSEQ multiplex PCR, and TCRdb kept only the in-frame ones, dropping some. The sample lists around 68,000 clones; about nine tenths were seen once. Sample: CD4+ or CD8+ T cells sorted from blood, taken in a trial of the OX40 agonist ivuxolimab. The receptors were gathered from an adult with an advanced solid tumor such as melanoma, head and neck, liver or kidney cancer.

Of note for this clone: At one boundary the junction diverges from the germline segment, which might be a read error. This chain connects TRBV5-6 to TRBJ2-7; no reliable D call. The germline gives CDR1 SGHDT, CDR2 YYEEEE. CDR3 length: 8 amino acids. Written as DNA, the CDR3 is TGTGCCAGCAGCGGGCCACTTTTC. This translates into CASSGPLF.

This clone is categorized as medium-sized (0.01 to 0.1%). This chain joins TRBV19 and TRBJ1-5; D might be TRBD1 (6 bases). Germline loops: CDR1 LNHDA, CDR2 SQIVND (reference sequence). The CDR3 length is 16 residues. V gave up 3 bases and J gave up 6 bases, with 18 bases separating them. The CDR3 bases are TGTGCCAGTAGTATGGTAGGCAGGGGAGACAGTCAGCCCCAGCATTTT. Translating it yields CASSMVGRGDSQPQHF.

This clone occurred once. The V and J genes are TRBV7-2 and TRBJ1-3; D call uncertain. Trimming cost V 2 bases and J 1 base, with 12 bases left between them. This CDR3 is built from 16 residues. Germline loops: CDR1 SGHTA, CDR2 FQGNSA. The CDR3 DNA reads TGTGCCAGCAGCTTAATGGCAGCGATTTCTGGAAACACCATATATTTT. The encoded protein is CASSLMAAISGNTIYF.

CDR3 loop: CASSSIAGSTGELFF. CDR3 DNA: TGTGCCAGCAGCTCAATAGCGGGGAGCACCGGGGAGCTGTTTTTT. The chain combines TRBV5-4 with TRBJ2-2, with TRBD2 matching 8 bases. The CDR3 covers 15 residues. Germline trimming cut 3 bases from V and 4 bases from J; bases unmatched to any gene: 5. The germline V gene has CDR1 SGHNT and CDR2 YYREEE (reference sequence).

V and J are TRBV7-9 and TRBJ1-5, with D possibly matching TRBD1 (6 bases). The CDR3 consists of 14 residues. V lost 5 bases to trimming and J lost 2 bases, with 10 bases between them. CDR1 SEHNR and CDR2 FQNEAQ come from the germline V gene (reference sequence). CDR3 nucleotide sequence: TGTGCCAGCAGCGAGGGGGGGGGCAATCAGCCCCAGCATTTT. As protein: CASSEGGGNQPQHF.

V usage is TRBV5-1 and J usage is TRBJ1-3; D gene ambiguous. The germline V gene has CDR1 SGHRS and CDR2 YFSETQ. Trimming took 0 bases from V and 0 from J, leaving 7 bases between them. This CDR3 contains 15 residues. The CDR3 DNA is TGCGCCAGCAGCTTGGACCTCAACTCTGGAAACACCATATATTTT. Encoded protein: CASSLDLNSGNTIYF.

The chain recombines TRBV7-2 with TRBJ2-1; D may be TRBD2 (6 bases). Germline loops: CDR1 SGHTA, CDR2 FQGNSA. V was trimmed by 0 bases and J by 9 bases, leaving 9 bases between them. The length of the CDR3 is 13 residues. CDR3 DNA: TGTGCCAGCAGCTTAGCACTAGCAGGTGAGCAGTTCTTC. Protein product: CASSLALAGEQFF.

CDR3 sequence reads: CATSVGVGDKGYTF. The CDR3 bases are TGTGCCACCTCAGTCGGGGTAGGGGATAAAGGCTACACCTTC. V usage is TRBV10-3 and J usage is TRBJ1-2, with a weak D call TRBD1 (5 bases). The CDR3 consists of 14 residues. V lost 10 bases and J lost 8, with 23 bases in between. Germline V gene sequence: CDR1 ENHRY, CDR2 SYGVKD.

This chain links TRBV6-1 with TRBJ1-5; D is perhaps TRBD1 (5 bases). The germline V gene has CDR1 MNHNS and CDR2 SASEGT. V lost 4 bases and J 5 bases, leaving 12 bases between the germline ends. This CDR3 spans 14 amino acids. Here the CDR3 DNA reads TGTGCCAGCAGTGGAAGTCGGGGGGATCAGCCCCAGCATTTT. As protein: CASSGSRGDQPQHF.